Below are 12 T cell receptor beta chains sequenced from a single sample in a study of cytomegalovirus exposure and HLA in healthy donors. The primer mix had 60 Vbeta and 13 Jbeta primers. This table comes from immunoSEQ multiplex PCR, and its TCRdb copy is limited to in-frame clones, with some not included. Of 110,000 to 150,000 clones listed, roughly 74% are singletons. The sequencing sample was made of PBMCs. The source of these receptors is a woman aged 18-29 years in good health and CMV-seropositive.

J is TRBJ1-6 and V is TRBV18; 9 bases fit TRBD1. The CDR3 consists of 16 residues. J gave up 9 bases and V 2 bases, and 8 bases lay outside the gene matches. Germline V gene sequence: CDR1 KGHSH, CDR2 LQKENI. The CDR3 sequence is CASSPRQGVESSPLHF. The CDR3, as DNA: TGTGCCAGCTCACCAAGACAGGGGGTGGAAAGTTCACCCCTCCACTTT.

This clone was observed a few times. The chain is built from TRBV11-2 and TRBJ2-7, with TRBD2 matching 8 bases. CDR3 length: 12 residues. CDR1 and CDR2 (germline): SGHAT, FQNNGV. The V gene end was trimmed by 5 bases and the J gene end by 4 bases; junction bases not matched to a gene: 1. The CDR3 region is CASSSGGYEQYF. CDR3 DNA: TGTGCCAGCAGCAGCGGGGGATACGAGCAGTACTTC.

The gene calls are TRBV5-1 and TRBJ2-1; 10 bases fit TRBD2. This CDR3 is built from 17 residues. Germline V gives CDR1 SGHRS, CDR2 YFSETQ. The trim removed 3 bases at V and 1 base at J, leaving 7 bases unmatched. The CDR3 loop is CASSWTSSGGSYNEQFF. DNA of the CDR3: TGCGCCAGCAGCTGGACTTCTAGCGGGGGATCCTACAATGAGCAGTTCTTC.

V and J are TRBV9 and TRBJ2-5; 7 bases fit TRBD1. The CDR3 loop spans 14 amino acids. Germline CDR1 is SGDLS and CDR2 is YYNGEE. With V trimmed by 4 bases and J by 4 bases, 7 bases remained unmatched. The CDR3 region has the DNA TGTGCCAGCAGCTCCCAGGGGGTCGGAGAGACCCAGTACTTC. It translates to CASSSQGVGETQYF.

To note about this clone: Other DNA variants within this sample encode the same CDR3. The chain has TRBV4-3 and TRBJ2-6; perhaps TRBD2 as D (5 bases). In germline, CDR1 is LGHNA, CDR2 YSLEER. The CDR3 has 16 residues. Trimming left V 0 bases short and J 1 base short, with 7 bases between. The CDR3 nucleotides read TGCGCCAGCAGCCAAGATACGGGGTCTGGGGCCAACGTCCTGACTTTC. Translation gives CASSQDTGSGANVLTF.

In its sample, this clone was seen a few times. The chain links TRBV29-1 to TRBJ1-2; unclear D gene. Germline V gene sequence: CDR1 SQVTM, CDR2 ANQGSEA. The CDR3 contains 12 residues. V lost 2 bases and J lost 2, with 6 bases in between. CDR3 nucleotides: TGCAGCGTTGAACACGGGAACTATGGCTACACCTTC. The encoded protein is CSVEHGNYGYTF.

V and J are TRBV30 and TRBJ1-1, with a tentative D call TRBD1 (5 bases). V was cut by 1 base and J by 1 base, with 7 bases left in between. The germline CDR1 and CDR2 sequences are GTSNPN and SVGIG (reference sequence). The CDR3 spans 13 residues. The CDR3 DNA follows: TGTGCCTGGAGTGGAAGGGGGAACACTGAAGCTTTCTTT. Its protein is CAWSGRGNTEAFF.

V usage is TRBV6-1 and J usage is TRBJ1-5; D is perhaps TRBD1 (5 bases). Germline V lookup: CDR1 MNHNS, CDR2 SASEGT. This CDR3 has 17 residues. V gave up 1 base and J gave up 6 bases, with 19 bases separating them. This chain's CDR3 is CASSEGQGWALGQPQHF. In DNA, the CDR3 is TGTGCCAGCAGTGAAGGGCAGGGATGGGCCCTGGGTCAGCCCCAGCATTTT.

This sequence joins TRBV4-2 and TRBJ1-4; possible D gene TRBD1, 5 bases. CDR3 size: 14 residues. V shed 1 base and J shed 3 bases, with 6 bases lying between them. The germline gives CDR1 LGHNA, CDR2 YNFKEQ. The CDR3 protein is CASSQGQSNEKLFF. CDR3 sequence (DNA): TGTGCCAGCAGCCAAGGACAGTCTAATGAAAAACTGTTTTTT.

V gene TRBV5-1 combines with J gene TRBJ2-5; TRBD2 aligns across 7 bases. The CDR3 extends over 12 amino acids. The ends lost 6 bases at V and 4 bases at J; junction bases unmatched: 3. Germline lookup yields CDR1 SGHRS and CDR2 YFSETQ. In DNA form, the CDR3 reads TGCGCCAGCATTGGGGGGGGAGAGACCCAGTACTTC. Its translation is CASIGGGETQYF.

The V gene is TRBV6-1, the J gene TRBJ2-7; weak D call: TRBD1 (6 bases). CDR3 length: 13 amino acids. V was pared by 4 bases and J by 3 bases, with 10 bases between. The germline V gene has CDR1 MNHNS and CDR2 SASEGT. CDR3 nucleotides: TGTGCCAGCAGTGTTCGGGACATCTACGAGCAGTACTTC. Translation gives CASSVRDIYEQYF.

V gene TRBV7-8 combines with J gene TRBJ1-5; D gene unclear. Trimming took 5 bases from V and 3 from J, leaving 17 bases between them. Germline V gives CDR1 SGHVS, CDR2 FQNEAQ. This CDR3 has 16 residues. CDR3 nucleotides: TGTGCCAGCAGCCAGCCGCGGGGATTGCACAATCAGCCCCAGCATTTT. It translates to CASSQPRGLHNQPQHF.